These T cell receptor beta chains were read from a single sample in a study of a mutant IDH1 vaccine in newly diagnosed glioma. These receptors have no known antigen. Repertoires were generated with immunoSEQ multiplex PCR, while TCRdb's copy carries only in-frame clones and drops some. The profile shows under 40,000 clones, roughly 77% of them singletons. Sequencing used PBMCs, obtained from a glioma patient whose treatment included an IDH1 peptide vaccine. The receptors shown here come from a man aged 25-40 years with glioma. Each CDR3 is given with its conserved first and last residue. Each record gives: V gene, J gene, D gene, clone size, CDR3 DNA, CDR3 protein. A D gene is named only where the DNA matches it firmly. Some rows mark clone size as missing; the rest say once, few, many or name a class of expanded clone.

V: TRBV18
J: TRBJ1-1
D: -
size: few
DNA: TGTGCCAGCTCAACCGGGGAGAACACTGAAGCTTTCTTT
CDR3: CASSTGENTEAFF

V: TRBV2
J: TRBJ2-5
D: -
size: -
DNA: TGTGCCAGCAACACAGCACGAGAGACCCAGTACTTC
CDR3: CASNTARETQYF

V: TRBV6-6
J: TRBJ1-4
D: -
size: -
DNA: TGTGCCAGCAGTCCACATAAGGGAACGAGGGAGGAAAAACTGTTTTTT
CDR3: CASSPHKGTREEKLFF

V: TRBV27
J: TRBJ2-1
D: -
size: -
DNA: TGTGCCAGCAGTTCGGTGGTCCTAAAAAGTGATGAGCAGTTCTTC
CDR3: CASSSVVLKSDEQFF

V: TRBV19
J: TRBJ1-2
D: -
size: -
DNA: TGTGCCAGTAGTATTCAGAGTAACTATGGCTACACCTTC
CDR3: CASSIQSNYGYTF

V: TRBV7-9
J: TRBJ1-1
D: -
size: -
DNA: TGTGCCAGCAGCGGGGGGCGAGAGGTCACTGAAGCTTTCTTT
CDR3: CASSGGREVTEAFF

V: TRBV2
J: TRBJ1-2
D: TRBD1
size: -
DNA: TGTGCCTCTAGCAGCCCCCCTAACAGGGGCCTGACGGGCTACACCTTC
CDR3: CASSSPPNRGLTGYTF

V: TRBV10-3
J: TRBJ2-1
D: TRBD2
size: -
DNA: TGTGCCACGGGAACTTCAGGGTTTCCTAGCGGGGGCTACAATGAGCAGTTCTTC
CDR3: CATGTSGFPSGGYNEQFF

V: TRBV6-1
J: TRBJ2-5
D: TRBD1
size: -
DNA: TGTGCCAGCAGTGCGGCCAGGGGGCAAGAGACCCAGTACTTC
CDR3: CASSAARGQETQYF

V: TRBV5-8
J: TRBJ1-2
D: -
size: -
DNA: TGTGCCAGCAGCTTGGTGGGCAGGAGCAACTATGGCTACACCTTC
CDR3: CASSLVGRSNYGYTF

V: TRBV5-1
J: TRBJ1-1
D: -
size: -
DNA: TGCGCCAGCAGCTTGGTGGGGGGGCGCGGGTCCGGTGAAGCTTTCTTT
CDR3: CASSLVGGRGSGEAFF

V: TRBV5-1
J: TRBJ2-1
D: TRBD2
size: -
DNA: TGCGCCAGCAGCCTGACTAGCGGGGACGGGTCGCAGTTCTTC
CDR3: CASSLTSGDGSQFF

V: TRBV27
J: TRBJ2-5
D: TRBD2
size: once
DNA: TGTGCCAGCAGGTCTCTAGCGGGAGGGCCGGAGACCCAGTACTTC
CDR3: CASRSLAGGPETQYF

V: TRBV7-9
J: TRBJ1-1
D: -
size: few
DNA: TGTGCCAGCAGCCGCCCGGGGGGGACTGAAGCTTTCTTT
CDR3: CASSRPGGTEAFF

V: TRBV5-1
J: TRBJ2-5
D: TRBD2
size: -
DNA: TGCGCCAGCAGCTTGGGACTAGCGGGGCAAGAGACCCAGTACTTC
CDR3: CASSLGLAGQETQYF

V: TRBV28
J: TRBJ1-3
D: -
size: -
DNA: TGTGCCAGCAGTCCTACTCTTGGTAGCTCTGGAAACACCATATATTTT
CDR3: CASSPTLGSSGNTIYF

V: TRBV9
J: TRBJ2-7
D: -
size: -
DNA: TGTGCCAGCAGCGTAGGGGGGATTGGAGAGCAGTACTTC
CDR3: CASSVGGIGEQYF

V: TRBV7-9
J: TRBJ2-5
D: -
size: -
DNA: TGTGCCAGCAGCTTAAAGGGTTACCCGGAGACCCAGTACTTC
CDR3: CASSLKGYPETQYF

V: TRBV7-2
J: TRBJ1-3
D: TRBD1
size: -
DNA: TGTGCCAGCAGCTCCCGGACAGGGAGAAGCTCTGGAAACACCATATATTTT
CDR3: CASSSRTGRSSGNTIYF

V: TRBV6-1
J: TRBJ2-5
D: -
size: -
DNA: TGTGCCAGCAGTGAAAGGGGTAGAAGGGAGCGGAGGCGGGAGACCCAGTACTTC
CDR3: CASSERGRRERRRETQYF

V: TRBV4-1
J: TRBJ2-7
D: TRBD1
size: -
DNA: TGCGCCAGCAGCCAAGCCCCGGGACAGGGTCCCTACGAGCAGTACTTC
CDR3: CASSQAPGQGPYEQYF

V: TRBV6-5
J: TRBJ1-1
D: -
size: -
DNA: TGTGCCAGCAGTTACGGGGGGCTTACTACTGAAGCTTTCTTT
CDR3: CASSYGGLTTEAFF

V: TRBV29-1
J: TRBJ1-2
D: -
size: -
DNA: TGCAGCGCCCGGGACCTGAATGGCTACACCTTC
CDR3: CSARDLNGYTF

V: TRBV19
J: TRBJ1-2
D: -
size: -
DNA: TGTGCCAGTAGTCCACGGAATTCCTATGGCTACACCTTC
CDR3: CASSPRNSYGYTF

V: TRBV12-5
J: TRBJ2-7
D: -
size: -
DNA: TGTGCTAGTGGTTTGAATGGGGGCACTGGCTACGAGCAGTACTTC
CDR3: CASGLNGGTGYEQYF

V: TRBV5-1
J: TRBJ1-1
D: -
size: few
DNA: TGCGCCAGCAGCTTGGGATCTGCCACAGGGACCACTGAAGCTTTCTTT
CDR3: CASSLGSATGTTEAFF

V: TRBV27
J: TRBJ1-4
D: -
size: -
DNA: TGTGCCAGCAGTCAATATCCGGGGATTAATGAAAAACTGTTTTTT
CDR3: CASSQYPGINEKLFF

V: TRBV27
J: TRBJ2-2
D: -
size: -
DNA: TGTGCCAGCAGTTTATCGCAGAGGTACACCGGGGAGCTGTTTTTT
CDR3: CASSLSQRYTGELFF

V: TRBV6-6
J: TRBJ2-2
D: TRBD1
size: -
DNA: TGTGCCAGCACCACCGTCGAGGGGGCGAGCACCGGGGAGCTGTTTTTT
CDR3: CASTTVEGASTGELFF

V: TRBV19
J: TRBJ1-5
D: -
size: -
DNA: TGTGCCAGTCATACTCTAGATGGCAATCAGCCCCAGCATTTT
CDR3: CASHTLDGNQPQHF

V: TRBV19
J: TRBJ2-7
D: TRBD1
size: -
DNA: TGTGCCAGTAGTATAGACAGGGGGAACTCCTACGAGCAGTACTTC
CDR3: CASSIDRGNSYEQYF

V: TRBV19
J: TRBJ2-1
D: TRBD1
size: -
DNA: TGTGCCAGTACCTCCGGGACAGGGGGGCGGCAGTTCTTC
CDR3: CASTSGTGGRQFF

V: TRBV4-2
J: TRBJ2-7
D: TRBD2
size: -
DNA: TGTGCCAGCAGCCAAGACTGGACTAGCGCCTCCTACGAGCAGTACTTC
CDR3: CASSQDWTSASYEQYF

V: TRBV2
J: TRBJ2-2
D: -
size: -
DNA: TGTGCCAGCAGTTTGGACGGCACCGGGGAGCTGTTTTTT
CDR3: CASSLDGTGELFF

V: TRBV6-1
J: TRBJ1-5
D: -
size: -
DNA: TGTGCCAGCAGTGAAACGATGGGGAATCAGCCCCAGCATTTT
CDR3: CASSETMGNQPQHF

V: TRBV6-5
J: TRBJ2-5
D: -
size: -
DNA: TGTGCCAGCAGTTTCGGGACGTCCCAAGAGACCCAGTACTTC
CDR3: CASSFGTSQETQYF

V: TRBV5-4
J: TRBJ2-7
D: -
size: once
DNA: TGTGCCAGCAGCTCACTCGACGAGCAGTACTTC
CDR3: CASSSLDEQYF

V: TRBV5-1
J: TRBJ2-7
D: -
size: -
DNA: TGCGCCAGCAGCTTGATCCCCGGGACTGACTTCTACGAGCAGTACTTC
CDR3: CASSLIPGTDFYEQYF

V: TRBV4-2
J: TRBJ2-7
D: TRBD2
size: -
DNA: TGTGCCAGCAGCCAAGATGGGACTAGCGGCTCCTACGAGCAGTACTTC
CDR3: CASSQDGTSGSYEQYF

V: TRBV5-1
J: TRBJ1-2
D: -
size: -
DNA: TGCGCCAGCAGCAGTGGACAGCTTTCAGTATATGGCTACACCTTC
CDR3: CASSSGQLSVYGYTF

V: TRBV11-2
J: TRBJ1-2
D: TRBD1
size: once
DNA: TGTGCCAGCAGCCTAAGCCGGGACAGGGTCTATGGCTACACCTTC
CDR3: CASSLSRDRVYGYTF

V: TRBV9
J: TRBJ2-2
D: TRBD1
size: -
DNA: TGTGCCAGCAGCGTAGGTTTAAGGGGGACAGGAAACACCGGGGAGCTGTTTTTT
CDR3: CASSVGLRGTGNTGELFF